This paragraph covers one T cell receptor beta chain sequence. This sample was taken from a study of patients and donors after allogeneic stem cell transplantation. Each CDR3 protein is one row after TCRdb ran MiXCR on the RT-PCR reads. The table includes 800,000 to 1,000,000 distinct CDR3 sequences, 15% to 20% detected once. The trim removed 4 bases at V and 3 bases at J, leaving 6 bases unmatched. This CDR3 has 15 amino acids. Germline values: CDR1 SGHDN, CDR2 FVKESK. This receptor was identified in a human donor who was either an allogeneic HSCT recipient or a stem cell or donor lymphocyte infusion donor (not recorded which). It is not recorded whose cells these are; they may come from a transplant donor. The chain has TRBV14 and TRBJ1-1; 9 nucleotides match TRBD1. The sequenced material came from blood, either unsorted or a sorted T cell fraction (not recorded which). CDR3 bases: TGTGCCAGCAGCCCAGGGACAGGGCGATACACTGAAGCTTTCTTT. Translation: CASSPGTGRYTEAFF.